The rows below give T cell receptor beta chains drawn from one sample of a study of neurological immune-mediated disorders. Each CDR3 protein is one row after TCRdb ran MiXCR on the 5' RACE reads. The sample includes 40,000 to 55,000 distinct CDR3 sequences, about 5.8% of them seen just once. The material sequenced was CD4+ T cells from blood. These receptors came from a woman younger than 30 with multiple sclerosis. The CDR3 runs from the conserved cysteine through the conserved F or W. The D gene is left open where the match is weak. Expanded clones are given a class, and other clones once, few, many or no size at all.

d_gene | abundance | j_gene | v_gene | CDR3aa | CDR3nt
. | many | TRBJ2-4 | TRBV6-1 | CASSEGGERSIQYF | TGTGCCAGCAGTGAAGGAGGGGAGAGATCCATTCAGTACTTC
. | many | TRBJ2-2 | TRBV12-3/TRBV12-4 | CASSLWGEELFF | TGTGCCAGCAGTTTATGGGGCGAGGAGCTGTTTTTT
TRBD1 | many | TRBJ2-1 | TRBV29-1 | CSVARGLRNEQFF | TGCAGCGTCGCCAGGGGGCTGAGGAATGAGCAGTTCTTC
. | few | TRBJ1-5 | TRBV20-1 | CSAEEGLNQPQHF | TGCAGTGCTGAGGAGGGGTTAAATCAGCCCCAGCATTTT
. | many | TRBJ1-1 | TRBV20-1 | CSARDRGTWGTEAFF | TGCAGTGCTAGAGATCGCGGGACTTGGGGCACTGAAGCTTTCTTT
TRBD2 | few | TRBJ2-2 | TRBV7-9 | CASRPSGGNFAGELFF | TGTGCCAGCAGACCTAGCGGGGGGAATTTCGCCGGGGAGCTGTTTTTT
TRBD1 | many | TRBJ1-6 | TRBV7-2 | CASSLTRDRGNSPLHF | TGTGCCAGCAGCTTGACCCGGGACAGGGGAAATTCACCCCTCCACTTT
. | many | TRBJ1-1 | TRBV20-1 | CSARDPRRVTEAFF | TGCAGTGCTAGAGATCCCAGACGGGTGACTGAAGCTTTCTTT
. | many | TRBJ2-7 | TRBV20-1 | CSARVPAHYEQYF | TGCAGTGCTAGAGTTCCAGCCCACTACGAGCAGTACTTC
TRBD1 | many | TRBJ1-5 | TRBV6-5 | CASRYSGQGDQPQHF | TGTGCCAGCAGGTACTCGGGACAGGGGGATCAGCCCCAGCATTTT
. | many | TRBJ1-3 | TRBV29-1 | CSVLTRPGRGVGNTIYF | TGCAGCGTTTTAACAAGACCGGGACGCGGGGTTGGAAACACCATATATTTT
. | many | TRBJ1-5 | TRBV12-3/TRBV12-4 | CASTQQGSGNQPQHF | TGTGCCAGCACCCAACAGGGAAGTGGCAATCAGCCCCAGCATTTT
. | few | TRBJ1-6 | TRBV3-1 | CASSQEGRELPPLHF | TGTGCCAGCAGCCAAGAGGGCAGGGAACTTCCACCCCTCCACTTT
TRBD1 | many | TRBJ2-1 | TRBV6-6 | CASNYGDSSYNEQFF | TGTGCCAGCAATTATGGGGACAGCTCCTACAATGAGCAGTTCTTC
TRBD1 | many | TRBJ2-5 | TRBV6-5 | CASSATSLTGKETQYF | TGTGCCAGCAGTGCCACGTCTCTGACAGGGAAAGAGACCCAGTACTTC
. | many | TRBJ2-7 | TRBV15 | CATSSQGFNYEQYF | TGTGCCACCAGCAGCCAGGGTTTCAACTACGAGCAGTACTTC
. | many | TRBJ1-1 | TRBV7-9 | CASSLAAGAQGFGTEAFF | TGTGCCAGCAGCTTAGCGGCAGGGGCGCAAGGATTTGGCACTGAAGCTTTCTTT
. | many | TRBJ1-2 | TRBV29-1 | CSVGQEYGYTF | TGCAGCGTTGGACAGGAATATGGCTACACCTTC
TRBD2 | many | TRBJ2-2 | TRBV28 | CAVTSGGSNTGELFF | TGTGCCGTGACCTCGGGGGGGTCGAACACCGGGGAGCTGTTTTTT
. | many | TRBJ2-1 | TRBV7-2 | CASSSYGGTAHNEQFF | TGTGCCAGCAGCTCCTACGGCGGGACAGCACACAATGAGCAGTTCTTC
. | many | TRBJ1-5 | TRBV5-1 | CASSSGANQPQHF | TGCGCCAGCAGTTCCGGGGCAAATCAGCCCCAGCATTTT
TRBD2 | few | TRBJ2-7 | TRBV30 | CAWAGGIYEQYF | TGTGCCTGGGCGGGGGGGATCTACGAGCAGTACTTC
. | many | TRBJ2-2 | TRBV20-1 | CSARPQGNTGELFF | TGCAGTGCTAGACCCCAGGGGAACACCGGGGAGCTGTTTTTT
. | many | TRBJ1-2 | TRBV18 | CASSPPGRSYGYTF | TGTGCCAGCTCACCTCCGGGACGGTCCTATGGCTACACCTTC
TRBD1 | many | TRBJ1-3 | TRBV20-1 | CSAGTGPSSGNTIYF | TGCAGTGCCGGGACAGGCCCTAGCTCTGGAAACACCATATATTTT
. | many | TRBJ2-2 | TRBV20-1 | CSASMAGGRGDTGELFF | TGCAGTGCTAGTATGGCTGGAGGCCGAGGCGACACCGGGGAGCTGTTTTTT
. | many | TRBJ1-2 | TRBV7-2 | CASSLGTTLGGYTF | TGTGCCAGCAGCTTAGGGACAACCCTGGGTGGCTACACCTTC
TRBD2 | few | TRBJ2-1 | TRBV5-1 | CASSYRTSGDNEQFF | TGCGCCAGCAGCTATCGTACTAGCGGAGACAATGAGCAGTTCTTC
TRBD1 | many | TRBJ1-1 | TRBV6-6 | CASKTGTLLNTEAFF | TGTGCCAGTAAGACAGGGACTCTATTGAACACTGAAGCTTTCTTT
. | many | TRBJ2-1 | TRBV21-1 | CASSSNEQFF | TGTGCCAGCAGCAGCAATGAGCAGTTCTTC
TRBD1 | many | TRBJ2-5 | TRBV3-1 | CASSLPGTGKETQYF | TGTGCCAGCAGCCTCCCCGGGACAGGGAAAGAGACCCAGTACTTC
. | . | TRBJ1-1 | TRBV9 | CASAPFGENTEAFF | TGTGCCAGCGCCCCCTTCGGGGAAAACACTGAAGCTTTCTTT
TRBD2 | many | TRBJ2-5 | TRBV20-1 | CSAAAAGETGTQYF | TGCAGTGCTGCGGCCGCGGGAGAGACCGGGACCCAGTACTTC
TRBD2 | . | TRBJ2-5 | TRBV29-1 | CSVELADQETQYF | TGCAGCGTTGAACTAGCGGACCAAGAGACCCAGTACTTC
. | many | TRBJ1-4 | TRBV5-5 | CASSWTTGTTNEKLFF | TGTGCCAGCAGCTGGACAACCGGGACCACGAATGAAAAACTGTTTTTT
. | many | TRBJ1-2 | TRBV12-3/TRBV12-4 | CASSPRGIDGYTF | TGTGCCAGCAGTCCGAGGGGGATTGATGGCTACACCTTC
TRBD2 | many | TRBJ2-1 | TRBV6-2/TRBV6-3 | CASSSTSGSSSYNEQFF | TGTGCCAGCAGTTCGACTAGCGGGTCAAGCTCCTACAATGAGCAGTTCTTC
. | many | TRBJ1-2 | TRBV6-5 | CASSYSIKGAGGYTF | TGTGCCAGCAGTTACTCGATTAAAGGGGCGGGGGGCTACACCTTC
TRBD1 | many | TRBJ1-5 | TRBV12-3/TRBV12-4 | CASSLRPGQGGPQHF | TGTGCCAGCAGTCTTCGGCCGGGACAGGGAGGGCCCCAGCATTTT
TRBD1 | many | TRBJ2-3 | TRBV6-5 | CASRSRTGDHSDTQYF | TGTGCCAGCAGGTCACGGACAGGTGACCATTCAGATACGCAGTATTTT
TRBD2 | many | TRBJ2-7 | TRBV20-1 | CSARASGETYEQYF | TGCAGTGCTAGAGCTAGCGGGGAGACCTACGAGCAGTACTTC
TRBD2 | many | TRBJ2-1 | TRBV2 | CASKGVNRALAGPNNEQFF | TGTGCCAGCAAGGGGGTGAACAGGGCACTAGCGGGACCTAACAATGAGCAGTTCTTC
TRBD2 | many | TRBJ2-2 | TRBV5-1 | CASNLAGNTGELFF | TGCGCCAGCAACCTAGCGGGGAACACCGGGGAGCTGTTTTTT
. | many | TRBJ2-1 | TRBV4-3 | CASSIVGRPYNEQFF | TGCGCCAGCAGCATTGTAGGCCGCCCCTACAATGAGCAGTTCTTC
TRBD2 | many | TRBJ2-1 | TRBV29-1 | CSISGTRGHNEQFF | TGCAGCATCTCCGGGACTAGAGGGCACAATGAGCAGTTCTTC
. | few | TRBJ1-5 | TRBV18 | CASSPIANQNQPQHF | TGTGCCAGCTCACCAATCGCGAACCAAAATCAGCCCCAGCATTTT
. | many | TRBJ1-3 | TRBV27 | CASRSDRSSGNTIYF | TGTGCCAGCAGATCCGACAGGAGCTCTGGAAACACCATATATTTT
TRBD1 | many | TRBJ1-2 | TRBV28 | CASSLPGTGGPGYTF | TGTGCCAGCAGTTTACCAGGGACAGGGGGCCCCGGCTACACCTTC
. | medium-sized | TRBJ1-1 | TRBV3-1 | CASSLMTPSAEAFF | TGTGCCAGCAGCCTCATGACTCCCTCGGCTGAAGCTTTCTTT
. | many | TRBJ2-3 | TRBV5-1 | CASSPQGRGTDTQYF | TGCGCCAGCAGCCCCCAGGGGAGGGGCACAGATACGCAGTATTTT